The 7 T cell receptor beta chains below all came from one sample that was sequenced in a study of shared clonotypes between healthy human individuals. Measured with immunoSEQ multiplex PCR; TCRdb has only the in-frame clones, and not every one. The sample comprises around 1,100,000 clones, around 77% of which are singletons, and 0.89% rests with the top ten. Sequenced sample: memory CD4+ T cells from PBMCs. Subset of the sample: CD45RA-negative fraction. All receptors come from a young man in good health. Some clones in this sample may be carry-over from other donors' samples.

Points on this clone: Mismatch with germline at one junction end may stem from a read error. The chain is built from TRBV7-3 and TRBJ2-2; the match to TRBD2 covers 13 bases. The CDR3 is made up of 16 amino acids. Germline values: CDR1 SGHTA, CDR2 FQGTGA. CDR3 in DNA: TGTGCCAGCAGCCTAACTAGCGGGAGGGCCCCCGGGGAGCTGTTTTTT. Its translation: CASSLTSGRAPGELFF.

This clone was counted a single time. The chain is built from TRBV29-1 and TRBJ2-1, with 15 bases that match TRBD2. Looked up from germline, CDR1 is SQVTM and CDR2 is ANQGSEA. The V and J ends lost 6 bases and 4 bases, in that order; junction bases with no gene match: 10. The CDR3 covers 17 residues. As DNA, the CDR3 is TGCAGCGTGTGGTACTCCGGACTAGCGGGAGGGTACAATGAGCAGTTCTTC. It yields the protein CSVWYSGLAGGYNEQFF.

The chain employs TRBV14 and TRBJ1-1; D possibly corresponds to TRBD1 (5 bases). V gave up 6 bases and J gave up 5 bases, with 13 bases separating them. Germline-derived CDR1 and CDR2 are SGHDN and FVKESK. This CDR3 is built from 13 residues. The CDR3 sequence is CASRVTGGTEAFF. The CDR3 DNA reads as TGTGCCAGCAGGGTAACCGGGGGGACTGAAGCTTTCTTT.

The V call is TRBV7-9, the J call TRBJ2-3; 15 bases agree with TRBD2. The V gene end was trimmed by 4 bases and the J gene end by 7 bases; junction bases not matched to a gene: 3. This CDR3 contains 15 residues. Germline V lookup: CDR1 SEHNR, CDR2 FQNEAQ (reference sequence). CDR3 sequence reads: CASSSGTSGGNTQYF. The CDR3 DNA reads TGTGCCAGCAGCTCGGGGACTAGCGGGGGGAATACGCAGTATTTT.

The rearrangement uses TRBV18 and TRBJ2-7; D ambiguous. The CDR3 contains 13 residues. Trimming took 4 bases from V and 5 from J, leaving 12 bases between them. Germline CDR1 is KGHSH and CDR2 is LQKENI. CDR3 sequence (DNA): TGTGCCAGCTCACAGGATCTACTCCACGAGCAGTACTTC. Its protein is CASSQDLLHEQYF. The complete variable domain, with remaining parts taken from reference TRBV18 and TRBJ2-7, reads NAGVMQNPRHLVRRRGQEARLRCSPMKGHSHVYWYRQLPEEGLKFMVYLQKENIIDESGMPKERFSAEFPKEGPSILRIQQVVRGDSAAYFCASSQDLLHEQYFGPGTRLTVT.

The V gene is TRBV7-3, the J gene TRBJ2-2, with D hard to call. The length of the CDR3 is 14 residues. Germline V gene sequence: CDR1 SGHTA, CDR2 FQGTGA. Trimming took off 4 bases at V and 8 bases at J, with 14 bases between the two ends. The CDR3 nucleotides are TGTGCCAGCAGCTCGCAACCGGCCCCAGGGGAGCTGTTTTTT. It codes for CASSSQPAPGELFF.

The V gene is TRBV29-1, the J gene TRBJ1-5, with D perhaps matching TRBD1 (5 bases). V was cut by 3 bases and J by 1 base, with 13 bases left in between. The CDR3 consists of 15 residues. Germline V gives CDR1 SQVTM, CDR2 ANQGSEA. This chain's CDR3 is CSVDSGPGSNQPQHF. DNA for the CDR3: TGCAGCGTTGATAGTGGCCCAGGGAGCAATCAGCCCCAGCATTTT.